The sequence of this TCR beta chain was determined in a study of blood T cell repertoires in COVID-19. About the research overall: Sources were T cells, B-cell-depleted T cells, or PBMCs; the material itself was cDNA or gDNA.

Repertoires were generated with immunoSEQ multiplex PCR, while TCRdb's copy carries only in-frame clones and drops some. The sample includes about 310,000 clones, 90% of them seen just once. The CDR3 loop spans 13 amino acids. The germline V gene encodes CDR1 MDHEN and CDR2 SYDVKM. V lost 8 bases and J 5 bases, leaving 15 bases between the germline ends. The sequenced sample was peripheral blood. The origin of this receptor is a woman aged 40 to 50 with COVID-19, enrolled during active disease. The J gene is TRBJ1-1, the V gene TRBV28; TRBD1 might be the D (5 bases). DNA of the CDR3: TGTGCCAGCGTGCGGGGGGGAGATACTGAAGCTTTCTTT. It translates to CASVRGGDTEAFF.